This T cell receptor beta chain emerged from a study of cytomegalovirus exposure and HLA in healthy donors. Findings of the study overall: Solely CMV serostatus was available to characterize immune exposure. Earlier results showed most TCR beta V segments being productive about 87% or about 30% of the time. Cytomegalovirus-associated status was assigned to some 180 TCR beta chains.

PCR employed 60 Vbeta and 13 Jbeta primers. Authors' methods: Roughly 10 million shared chains were among some 75 million unique TCR beta chains counted in a later analysis. Profiled with immunoSEQ multiplex PCR; TCRdb holds only in-frame clones, not every one. Clone size and the V and J calls come from that table; the DNA yielded D and trimming. The sample lists about 94,000 clones; more than 70% were seen once. This clone was recorded a few times. The antigen remains undetermined. Sequencing was carried out using PBMCs. The clonotype comes from a woman between 40 and 55 years old in good health and CMV-seronegative.

CDR3 sequence: CASSQAAGNNYGYTF. CDR3 DNA: TGCGCCAGCAGCCAAGCGGCCGGGAATAACTATGGCTACACCTTC. This sequence joins TRBV4-3 and TRBJ1-2; no firm D call. V was cut by 1 base and J by 1 base, with 10 bases left in between. The germline V gene has CDR1 LGHNA and CDR2 YSLEER. The CDR3 spans 15 residues.